Below are 4 T cell receptor beta chains sequenced from a single sample in a study of blood T cells in healthy people across ages. Through a sample-barcoded 5' primer and a J-beta primer mix, a second PCR was run for roughly 7 to 11 cycles. TCRdb re-analysed the 5' RACE reads in MiXCR, keeping a single row per CDR3 protein. Of around 1,800,000 distinct CDR3 sequences listed, 30% to 40% were seen once; the top ten hold roughly 23%. Sequenced material: blood. The receptors shown here come from a human donor in good health.

This clonotype was seen only a few times. The rearrangement uses TRBV7-9 and TRBJ1-1; tentatively, D is TRBD1 (5 bases). This CDR3 has 16 amino acids. The germline V gene has CDR1 SEHNR and CDR2 FQNEAQ (reference sequence). V lost 5 bases and J lost 1, with 17 bases in between. CDR3 sequence: CASSIGPGLENTEAFF. CDR3 DNA sequence: TGTGCCAGCAGCATAGGGCCGGGACTGGAGAACACTGAAGCTTTCTTT.

V gene TRBV29-1 combines with J gene TRBJ2-7, with D perhaps matching TRBD2 (5 bases). V lost 0 bases, J lost 5 bases, and 14 bases lay in between. The CDR3 sequence is 14 residues long. Germline V lookup: CDR1 SQVTM, CDR2 ANQGSEA. The CDR3, as DNA: TGCAGCGTTGAAGAGGGTACTAGTAGGAACGAGCAGTACTTC. Protein sequence: CSVEEGTSRNEQYF.

This clonotype was observed many times. V is TRBV20-1 and J is TRBJ2-7; TRBD2 matches 7 bases. Trimming cost V 3 bases and J 3 bases; bases outside gene matches: 2. CDR1 is DFQATT, CDR2 SNEGSKA, per germline (reference sequence). This CDR3 is 12 amino acids long. The CDR3 nucleotides read TGCAGTGCTAGCGAGCGGGGCTACGAGCAGTACTTC. Protein product: CSASERGYEQYF.

This clonotype was seen only once. V gene TRBV9 combines with J gene TRBJ1-2; D is unresolved. The CDR3 has 15 residues. Deletions cut 0 bases from V and 8 bases from J, with 17 bases between. Looked up from germline, CDR1 is SGDLS and CDR2 is YYNGEE. This CDR3 is CASSVDEGGTRGYTF. In nucleotides, the CDR3 is TGTGCCAGCAGCGTAGACGAAGGCGGTACCCGGGGCTACACCTTC.